The text below deals with one T cell receptor beta chain. What it binds is unknown. These data belong to a study of PD-1 blockade in classical Hodgkin lymphoma. Study context: Patients were administered nivolumab (3 mg/kg intravenously) every 2 weeks. General observations from the study: The study reported lower baseline TCR diversity in newly diagnosed patients than in healthy donors. Possibly reflecting disease activity or prior therapy, repertoire differences have causes that remain undefined.

Time point indicated: cycle 4 day 1 (C4D1), after more than five weeks of nivolumab. Every patient relapsed after autologous stem cell transplantation, and brentuximab vedotin exposure varied. The data were produced by immunoSEQ multiplex PCR, yet TCRdb's version contains in-frame clones alone and is incomplete. The sample records 64,000 or so clones, more than 80% being singletons. This CDR3 spans 16 amino acids. The germline CDR1 and CDR2 sequences are MDHEN and SYDVKM. The V end lost 1 base, the J end lost 3 bases, and 15 bases lay between the germline ends. This clonotype was obtained from a human donor with classical Hodgkin lymphoma. The chain recombines TRBV28 with TRBJ1-2; possibly TRBD1 for D (5 bases). The specimen comprised peripheral blood mononuclear cells (PBMCs), sampled before the fourth cycle of nivolumab. The CDR3 reads CASSLSLWGGDYGYTF. CDR3 bases: TGTGCCAGCAGTTTATCCCTGTGGGGGGGGGACTATGGCTACACCTTC.